This is a list of T cell receptor beta chains from one sample in a study of regulatory T cells in long-lasting Graves disease. TCRdb passed the multiplex PCR reads through MiXCR, listing each CDR3 protein once. The sample lists around 460,000 distinct CDR3 sequences; 20% to 25% were seen once. The material sequenced was peripheral blood mononuclear cells (PBMCs), taken when the disease was refractory, from a patient treated with antithyroid drugs. The receptors originated from a female donor with Graves disease. CDR3s include the opening cysteine and the closing phenylalanine or tryptophan. The D gene is left open where the match is weak. Rows may omit the clone size; those that give it use once, few, many or a size class.

D gene,J gene,clone size,V gene,CDR3 DNA,CDR3 protein
-,TRBJ2-7,few,TRBV5-1,TGCGCCAGCAGCCGTGGAAGGGGGTTCTACGAGCAGTACTTC,CASSRGRGFYEQYF
TRBD1,TRBJ1-1,-,TRBV7-2,TGTGCCAGCAGCTTAGTCGGGGACAGGGCTTTCTTT,CASSLVGDRAFF
-,TRBJ2-7,-,TRBV7-2,TGTGCCAGCAGCTTAGGGTTCCCAGCCTACGAGCAGTACTTC,CASSLGFPAYEQYF
-,TRBJ1-3,few,TRBV6-2/TRBV6-3,TGTGCCAGCAGTGCCCCGGGCCTGGGCTCTGGAAACACCATATATTTT,CASSAPGLGSGNTIYF
-,TRBJ1-1,-,TRBV4-2,TGTGCCAGCCGCTCGGGACACAACACTGAAGCTTTCTTT,CASRSGHNTEAFF
-,TRBJ1-1,few,TRBV7-6,TGTGCCAGCAGCTTAGTCGAAGACGGTAACACTGAAGCTTTCTTT,CASSLVEDGNTEAFF
-,TRBJ2-2,-,TRBV19,TGTGCCAGTAGTACTTGGACAGACCTCACCGGGGAGCTGTTTTTT,CASSTWTDLTGELFF
TRBD1,TRBJ2-7,-,TRBV28,TGTGCCAGCAGCGGGGCAGGGGGCGGATACGAGCAGTACTTC,CASSGAGGGYEQYF
-,TRBJ1-1,many,TRBV28,TGTGCCAGCAGCCCGGGGAGTCGGAGCACTGAAGCTTTCTTT,CASSPGSRSTEAFF
TRBD1,TRBJ1-1,many,TRBV5-1,TGCGCCAGCAGCTTTGGGGACAGGGCTGAAGCTTTCTTT,CASSFGDRAEAFF
-,TRBJ1-5,many,TRBV28,TGTGCCATCAGTCGTACGACCCAGCATTTT,CAISRTTQHF
-,TRBJ1-5,many,TRBV12-3/TRBV12-4,TGTGCCAGCAGTTTTGGCCGGAGGAGCAATCAGCCCCAGCATTTT,CASSFGRRSNQPQHF
-,TRBJ1-2,many,TRBV12-3/TRBV12-4,TGTGCCAGCAGTTTGGGACCGACTACTGGCTACACCTTC,CASSLGPTTGYTF
TRBD1,TRBJ2-2,few,TRBV2,TGTGTCAGCAGTGAAAAAAGGGGGCAAGGCGGGGAGCTGTTTTTT,CVSSEKRGQGGELFF
-,TRBJ2-5,-,TRBV7-9,TGTGCCAGCAGCCACTATGTGGGTCACGGCCGCGGAGAGACCCAGTACTTC,CASSHYVGHGRGETQYF
TRBD2,TRBJ2-2,-,TRBV4-1,TGCGCCAGCAGCCGGCCCGGGGGGGTTGAGGGGGAGCTGTTTTTT,CASSRPGGVEGELFF
-,TRBJ2-7,few,TRBV19,TGTGCCAGTAGTATGAGTTCAGGGCGAACAGCCCAATACGAGCAGTACTTC,CASSMSSGRTAQYEQYF
TRBD2,TRBJ2-5,few,TRBV30,TGTGCCTCGAAGACTAGCGGGTGGATCCAGTACTTC,CASKTSGWIQYF
-,TRBJ1-5,few,TRBV30,TGTGCCTGGAGCCCGGGGAATCAGCCCCAGCATTTT,CAWSPGNQPQHF
TRBD1,TRBJ2-5,many,TRBV15,TGTGCCACCAGCAGAGATATAGGACAGGGCCAAGAGACCCAGTACTTC,CATSRDIGQGQETQYF
-,TRBJ2-1,few,TRBV20-1,TGCAGTGCTAGACGCCCTGCGGGGGCCGATGAGCAGTTCTTC,CSARRPAGADEQFF